This TCR beta chain stems from a study of shared clonotypes between healthy human individuals. For the study at large: Samples came from two female and a few male donors aged 18 to 49.

Deletions cut 0 bases from V and 6 bases from J, with 13 bases between. The CDR3 runs to 15 residues. Germline V CDR1 and CDR2: SGDLS, YYNGEE. The material for each subset, its genomic DNA, was split evenly across several immunoSEQ plates. Ten immunoSEQ deep assay plates were used to sequence unsorted PBMC DNA. Produced via immunoSEQ multiplex PCR; TCRdb's table is partial and in-frame only. The sample includes over 400,000 clones, roughly 80% of them seen just once. The receptor was isolated from a woman aged 40 to 55 in good health. Some clones in this sample may be carry-over from other donors' samples. The chain is built from TRBV9 and TRBJ1-5; D remains ambiguous. The sequenced sample was PBMCs. In DNA form, the CDR3 reads TGTGCCAGCAGCGTAGGGGCATCAGAGGGTCAGCCCCAGCATTTT. Its protein product is CASSVGASEGQPQHF.